This T cell receptor (beta chain) was sequenced for a study of shared clonotypes between healthy human individuals. Investigators divided CD4+ cells into CD45RA+ naive and CD45RA-negative memory subsets. Worth noting for this clone: The antigen is undetermined.

The ends lost 0 bases at V and 6 bases at J; junction bases unmatched: 7. The CDR3 is 16 residues long. Germline V gene lookup returns CDR1 SGHDN and CDR2 FVKESK. General observations from the study: Non-shared clonotypes displayed generation probabilities falling below those of clonotypes present in all four donors.

Genomic DNA of each subset was evenly split across several immunoSEQ plates. Assay: immunoSEQ multiplex PCR; the TCRdb copy retains only in-frame clones and omits some. The table shows about a million clones, with 65% to 75% occurring only once. The chain uses TRBV14 and TRBJ1-4; 7 bases line up with TRBD1. The source of this sequence is a man aged 18-30 years in good health. The sample comprised memory CD4+ T cells sorted from blood. Subset denoted: CD45RA-negative fraction. The CDR3 reads CASSQEGGVTDEKLFF. CDR3 DNA: TGTGCCAGCAGCCAAGAAGGGGGCGTGACGGATGAAAAACTGTTTTTT. The full variable domain, in which reference TRBV14 and TRBJ1-4 provide the parts outside the CDR3, is EAGVTQFPSHSVIEKGQTVTLRCDPISGHDNLYWYRRVMGKEIKFLLHFVKESKQDESGMPNNRFLAERTGGTYSTLKVQPAELEDSGVYFCASSQEGGVTDEKLFFGSGTQLSVL.